The 2 T cell receptor beta chains below come from one sample, sequenced in a study of T cells after yellow fever vaccination. TCRdb processed the 5' RACE reads anew with MiXCR; each CDR3 protein has one entry. The sample consists of 100,000 or so distinct CDR3 sequences, about 8.2% of them appearing once. This specimen consisted of CD8+ T cells not binding an NS4B(214-222) dextramer, sorted from PBMCs, obtained about 2 weeks after the first yellow fever vaccination. The receptors derive from a man younger than 30 who received the YFV17D yellow fever vaccine.

This clonotype came up a few times. The chain recombines TRBV20-1 with TRBJ2-7; 10 bases agree with TRBD1. CDR3 size: 15 residues. The ends lost 1 base at V and 4 bases at J; junction bases unmatched: 7. The germline CDR1 and CDR2 sequences are DFQATT and SNEGSKA (reference sequence). Written as DNA, the CDR3 is TGCAGTGCTAGAGGTGGTGGACAGGGGGTTTACGAGCAGTACTTC. Amino acids: CSARGGGQGVYEQYF.

This chain joins TRBV6-1 and TRBJ2-7, with D perhaps matching TRBD1 (6 bases). CDR3 size: 12 residues. Trimming left V 6 bases short and J 3 bases short, with 9 bases between. The germline V gene encodes CDR1 MNHNS and CDR2 SASEGT. This CDR3 reads CASRGQNYEQYV. CDR3 DNA sequence: TGTGCCAGCAGAGGACAGAACTACGAGCAGTACGTC.